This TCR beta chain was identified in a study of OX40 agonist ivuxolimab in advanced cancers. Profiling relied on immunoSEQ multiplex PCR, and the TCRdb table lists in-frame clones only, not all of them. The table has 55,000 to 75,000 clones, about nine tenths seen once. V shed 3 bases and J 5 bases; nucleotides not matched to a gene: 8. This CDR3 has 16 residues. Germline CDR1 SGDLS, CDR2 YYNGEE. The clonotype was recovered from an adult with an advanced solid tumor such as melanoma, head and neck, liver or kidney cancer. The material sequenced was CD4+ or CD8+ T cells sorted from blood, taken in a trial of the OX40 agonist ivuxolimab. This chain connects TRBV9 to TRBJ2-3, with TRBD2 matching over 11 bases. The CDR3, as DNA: TGTGCCAGCAGCGCTGGGACTAGCGGATGGGAAGATACGCAGTATTTT. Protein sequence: CASSAGTSGWEDTQYF.